Presented here are 27 T cell receptor beta chains from one specimen sequenced in a study of CD8 T cells in Susac syndrome. With random hexamers, reverse transcription was performed on roughly 0.45 to 1 ug of RNA. TCRdb ran MiXCR on the immunoSEQ multiplex PCR reads and lists one entry per CDR3 protein. The sample contains tens of thousands of distinct CDR3 sequences, less than 95% of which appear only once. Sample: CD8+ T cells from PBMCs. Every receptor here comes from a human donor with Susac syndrome.

The V and J genes are TRBV4-1 and TRBJ1-5; D not certain. The V gene lost 0 bases and the J gene lost 0 bases, with 12 bases spanning the gap. Germline CDR1 and CDR2: MGHRA and YSYEKL. The CDR3 has 17 residues. The CDR3 region is CASSQEWAGVSNQPQHF. DNA of the CDR3: TGCGCCAGCAGCCAAGAATGGGCAGGCGTTAGCAATCAGCCCCAGCATTTT.

This clonotype was observed a single time. V and J are TRBV11-2 and TRBJ2-7, with 8 bases lining up with TRBD2. Germline values: CDR1 SGHAT, CDR2 FQNNGV. The CDR3 is 15 residues long. Trimming at V came to 0 bases and at J to 2 bases, leaving 3 bases not matched to a gene. CDR3 in amino acids: CASSLERAGAYEQYF. The CDR3 DNA reads as TGTGCCAGCAGCTTAGAGCGAGCGGGGGCCTACGAGCAGTACTTC.

This chain uses TRBV10-3 with TRBJ2-2, with D perhaps matching TRBD2 (6 bases). There are 14 residues in the CDR3. Germline CDR1 is ENHRY and CDR2 is SYGVKD. V lost 3 bases and J lost 7, with 12 bases in between. CDR3 region: CAISEEGRGGELFF. As DNA, the CDR3 is TGTGCCATCAGTGAAGAGGGGCGGGGCGGGGAGCTGTTTTTT.

This clonotype has only a few counts. J is TRBJ2-7 and V is TRBV24-1; 11 bases align to TRBD1. There are 15 residues in the CDR3. Germline V gene sequence: CDR1 KGHDR, CDR2 SFDVKD. V lost 3 bases and J lost 3; bases outside the gene matches: 3. CDR3 DNA sequence: TGTGCCACCAGTGATGCCGGGACAGGGGGCTACGAGCAGTACTTC. This codes for CATSDAGTGGYEQYF.

This chain's CDR3 is CSARDSQQETQYF. The CDR3 DNA is TGCAGTGCAAGGGACAGCCAACAAGAGACCCAGTACTTC. The rearrangement links TRBV20-1 to TRBJ2-5; TRBD1 aligns across 7 bases. CDR1 is DFQATT, CDR2 SNEGSKA, per germline (reference sequence). The CDR3 is 13 residues long. V lost 6 bases to trimming and J lost 2 bases; unmatched junction nucleotides: 6.

The CDR3 protein is CASSPRGSGNKAYEQYF. CDR3 sequence (DNA): TGTGCCAGCAGCCCCCGAGGGAGCGGGAATAAGGCCTACGAGCAGTACTTC. V gene TRBV7-9 combines with J gene TRBJ2-7; 7 bases fit TRBD2. The CDR3 is 17 residues long. V dropped 5 bases and J dropped 2; count of bases not matched to a gene: 15. The V gene's germline CDR1 is SEHNR and CDR2 FQNEAQ (reference sequence).

The chain is built from TRBV5-6 and TRBJ2-1, with D possibly being TRBD1 (6 bases). Germline CDR1 is SGHDT and CDR2 is YYEEEE. Trimming cost V 6 bases and J 6 bases, with 13 bases left between them. CDR3 size: 13 residues. CDR3 sequence: CASTLGGGNEQFF. The CDR3 DNA reads TGTGCCAGCACCCTTGGGGGCGGCAATGAGCAGTTCTTC.

This clonotype came up a few times. This chain uses TRBV5-4 with TRBJ2-1; no firm D call. This CDR3 region has 13 residues. The V gene lost 1 base and the J gene lost 4 bases, with 6 bases spanning the gap. In germline, CDR1 is SGHNT, CDR2 YYREEE (reference sequence). The CDR3, as DNA: TGTGCCAGCAGCTTGCGGGCTTACAATGAGCAGTTCTTC. Encoded protein: CASSLRAYNEQFF.

The gene calls are TRBV30 and TRBJ2-7, with D unclear. V was pared by 0 bases and J by 5 bases, with 11 bases between. Germline CDR1 is GTSNPN and CDR2 is SVGIG (reference sequence). The CDR3 contains 13 residues. The CDR3 DNA reads as TGTGCCTGGAGTGTTTCGGGTGTGGACGAGCAGTACTTC. Translation: CAWSVSGVDEQYF.

The chain links TRBV9 to TRBJ2-1, with D perhaps given as TRBD1 or TRBD2 (5 bases each). The germline CDR1 and CDR2 sequences are SGDLS and YYNGEE. The CDR3 covers 12 residues. V lost 6 bases and J 7 bases, leaving 11 bases between the germline ends. CDR3 sequence: CASTSRGNEQFF. In DNA, the CDR3 is TGTGCCAGCACCTCGAGGGGAAATGAGCAGTTCTTC.

The chain combines TRBV15 with TRBJ1-4; 8 nucleotides match TRBD1. Germline V CDR1 and CDR2: LNHNV, YYDKDF (reference sequence). V lost 3 bases, J lost 7 bases, and 10 bases stayed unmatched. CDR3 size: 16 residues. CDR3 protein: CATSSPSQGAAEKLFF. The CDR3 DNA reads TGTGCCACCAGCAGTCCATCGCAGGGGGCGGCTGAAAAACTGTTTTTT.

V and J are TRBV7-2 and TRBJ2-1; D remains ambiguous. Trimming left V 3 bases short and J 0 bases short, with 9 bases between. Germline V lookup: CDR1 SGHTA, CDR2 FQGNSA. CDR3 length: 15 residues. CDR3 nucleotide sequence: TGTGCCAGCAGCTTGGTTGGGCCCTCCTACAATGAGCAGTTCTTC. Translating it yields CASSLVGPSYNEQFF.

This rearrangement joins TRBV4-2 to TRBJ2-3; 12 positions match TRBD2. The V gene's germline CDR1 is LGHNA and CDR2 YNFKEQ. Trimming took 3 bases from V and 4 from J; bases not matched to a gene: 8. The CDR3 has 17 residues. The CDR3 sequence is CASSQLPSGGASDTQYF. CDR3 nucleotide sequence: TGTGCCAGCAGCCAGCTACCTAGCGGGGGGGCGTCAGATACGCAGTATTTT.

This rearrangement joins TRBV30 to TRBJ1-2; D is possibly TRBD1 (6 bases). The CDR3 consists of 15 residues. V was shortened by 0 bases and J by 4 bases, with 15 bases between the two germline ends. Germline V gene lookup returns CDR1 GTSNPN and CDR2 SVGIG (reference sequence). The DNA for the CDR3 is TGTGCCTGGAGTGTACCCGACAGGTGGGGCTATGGCTACACCTTC. Translating gives CAWSVPDRWGYGYTF.

V is TRBV20-1 and J is TRBJ1-1; D is ambiguous. The CDR3 is made up of 14 amino acids. Trimming pared 3 bases from V and 0 bases from J, leaving 11 bases between. Germline assignment: CDR1 DFQATT and CDR2 SNEGSKA (reference sequence). CDR3 protein: CSASRTEMNTEAFF. The DNA for the CDR3 is TGCAGTGCTAGCCGGACGGAGATGAACACTGAAGCTTTCTTT.

The V gene is TRBV9, the J gene TRBJ2-2; D remains unclear. This CDR3 spans 14 amino acids. Germline assignment: CDR1 SGDLS and CDR2 YYNGEE. The V and J ends lost 0 bases and 5 bases respectively, with 8 bases between them. The CDR3 reads CASSVGQQTGELFF. CDR3 DNA: TGTGCCAGCAGCGTAGGTCAACAAACCGGGGAGCTGTTTTTT.

The V call is TRBV11-2, the J call TRBJ2-5; TRBD2 matches at 12 bases. This CDR3 region has 18 residues. Trimming at V came to 0 bases and at J to 1 base, leaving 6 bases not matched to a gene. CDR1 SGHAT and CDR2 FQNNGV come from the germline V gene. The CDR3 region has the DNA TGTGCCAGCAGCTTAGATGTTCGGACTAGCGGGGTCCAAGAGACCCAGTACTTC. Protein: CASSLDVRTSGVQETQYF.

J is TRBJ2-3 and V is TRBV7-7; D gene uncertain. The CDR3 is 13 amino acids. The germline V and J ends were trimmed by 1 base and 1 base, with 3 bases remaining between them. The germline CDR1 and CDR2 sequences are SSHAT and FNYEAQ (reference sequence). CDR3 coding DNA: TGTGCCAGCAGCTTAGAGGGCACAGATACGCAGTATTTT. Protein: CASSLEGTDTQYF. Full variable domain (missing parts from reference TRBV7-7 and TRBJ2-3): GAGVSQSPRYKVTKRGQDVTLRCDPISSHATLYWYQQALGQGPEFLTYFNYEAQPDKSGLPSDRFSAERPEGSISTLTIQRTEQRDSAMYRCASSLEGTDTQYFGPGTRLTVL.

The V and J genes are TRBV29-1 and TRBJ2-1; D could derive from TRBD1 or TRBD2 (6 bases each). Germline V lookup: CDR1 SQVTM, CDR2 ANQGSEA. V was shortened by 8 bases and J by 3 bases, with 14 bases between the two germline ends. There are 13 residues in the CDR3. The DNA of the CDR3 is TGCAGCCCTTTTGGAGGGGGCTACAATGAGCAGTTCTTC. It specifies CSPFGGGYNEQFF.

J is TRBJ2-3 and V is TRBV7-9, with D perhaps TRBD2 (7 bases). Germline-derived CDR1 and CDR2 are SEHNR and FQNEAQ (reference sequence). The CDR3 sequence is 16 residues long. The V end was cut by 1 base, the J end by 7 bases, with 18 bases between. CDR3 DNA: TGTGCCAGCAGCTTAGAGGGGGGGACTATCTGGAATACGCAGTATTTT. Encoded protein: CASSLEGGTIWNTQYF.

The DNA for the CDR3 is TGTGCCAGCAGTCCTAAAGGCACAGGGAGGACTGAAGCTTTCTTT. This codes for CASSPKGTGRTEAFF. V gene TRBV25-1 combines with J gene TRBJ1-1; tentative D call: TRBD1 (6 bases). Germline V gives CDR1 MGHDK, CDR2 SYGVNS. There are 15 residues in the CDR3. The germline V and J ends were trimmed by 5 bases and 5 bases, with 18 bases remaining between them.

This chain uses TRBV2 with TRBJ2-1; D remains ambiguous. Germline assignment: CDR1 SNHLY and CDR2 FYNNEI. This CDR3 contains 11 residues. V was trimmed by 4 bases and J by 7 bases, leaving 5 bases between them. CDR3 sequence: CASSVPNEQFF. Here the CDR3 DNA reads TGTGCCAGCAGTGTCCCAAATGAGCAGTTCTTC. The full variable domain, rest sourced from reference TRBV2 and TRBJ2-1, is EPEVTQTPSHQVTQMGQEVILRCVPISNHLYFYWYRQILGQKVEFLVSFYNNEISEKSEIFDDQFSVERPDGSNFTLKIRSTKLEDSAMYFCASSVPNEQFFGPGTRLTVL.

This sequence joins TRBV7-2 and TRBJ2-7; D is uncertain. Trimming shortened V by 0 bases and J by 4 bases, and 13 bases separated the two germline ends. The V gene's germline CDR1 is SGHTA and CDR2 FQGNSA. The CDR3 has 15 residues. The CDR3 DNA sequence: TGTGCCAGCAGCTTAGCGTTTGGCTTAGATTACGAGCAGTACTTC. Translating it yields CASSLAFGLDYEQYF.

This chain links TRBV28 with TRBJ1-1, with TRBD1 matching over 8 bases. Trimming removed 10 bases from V and 4 bases from J; junction bases left unmatched: 14. CDR1 and CDR2 from the germline V gene are MDHEN and SYDVKM. The CDR3 is made up of 15 amino acids. Here the CDR3 DNA reads TGTGCCATCCTCCGACAGGGGAACGTGGGCACTGAAGCTTTCTTT. Translated, it gives CAILRQGNVGTEAFF.

The chain uses TRBV19 and TRBJ2-1, with unresolved D. Per germline, CDR1 LNHDA and CDR2 SQIVND (reference sequence). The CDR3 loop spans 13 amino acids. V shed 5 bases and J shed 3 bases, with 8 bases lying between them. The CDR3 here is CASSVASYNEQFF. CDR3 bases: TGTGCCAGTAGTGTGGCTAGCTACAATGAGCAGTTCTTC. Drawing the rest from reference TRBV19 and TRBJ2-1, the complete variable domain is DGGITQSPKYLFRKEGQNVTLSCEQNLNHDAMYWYRQDPGQGLRLIYYSQIVNDFQKGDIAEGYSVSREKKESFPLTVTSAQKNPTAFYLCASSVASYNEQFFGPGTRLTVL.

The chain carries TRBV19 and TRBJ2-7, with 9 bases fitting TRBD1. The V and J ends lost 5 bases and 1 base, in that order; junction bases with no gene match: 6. Germline loops: CDR1 LNHDA, CDR2 SQIVND (reference sequence). This CDR3 contains 15 residues. The CDR3 spells CASSLGQGPSYEQYF. The CDR3, as DNA: TGTGCCAGTAGTCTAGGACAGGGGCCGTCCTACGAGCAGTACTTC.

CDR3 nucleotides: TGTGCCACCAGTGACTCGGGGGGGACAGATACGCAGTATTTT. It specifies CATSDSGGTDTQYF. This chain uses TRBV24-1 with TRBJ2-3, with 8 bases that match TRBD2. The CDR3 runs to 14 residues. J gave up 3 bases and V 4 bases, and 2 bases lay outside the gene matches. In germline, CDR1 is KGHDR, CDR2 SFDVKD.